The T cell receptor (beta chain) under discussion was sequenced for a study of T cell responses to AZD1222 COVID-19 vaccine (dated by TCRdb to about 2021). About the investigation overall: TCR sequencing covered more than 230 trial participants: 207 given two doses of AZD1222 and about 26 given two doses of MenACWY control vaccine. Trial participants were enrolled into age subgroups of 18-55, 56-69 and 70-plus years, which contained approximately 150, 28 and 58 TCR-sequenced participants, respectively.

In the paper's terms, the time point label means: about 28 days (+/-7) after the second vaccine dose. AZD1222 recipients with second doses at about 4 weeks or about 12 weeks were pooled, because spike-specific TCR depth and breadth did not differ between schedules. Vaccinee samples were obtained from the UK trials COV001 and COV002, which included a single-blind randomized controlled phase 2/3 trial of AZD1222 (ChAdOx1 nCoV-19) in healthy adults. For TCRbeta chain sequencing, PBMC samples from trial participants were taken at day 0 and at day 28 after the second dose. The CDR3 regions of human TCRbeta chains were analyzed by immunosequencing. In the original analysis: TCRs in the repertoires were matched against a reference library of SARS-CoV-2-specific TCRs that had been generated with the MIRA antigen-specificity platform. Breadth was defined as the fraction of unique TCRs that were SARS-CoV-2-associated. Depth was defined as the fraction of total T cells that were SARS-CoV-2-associated. Each spike-specific TCR was assigned to its reactive spike region and to a CD4 or CD8 class using the MIRA data. Log10-transformed breadth and depth values were compared by one-way ANOVA with Sidak's multiple comparisons tests. As stored in TCRdb, this immuneACCESS dataset retains in-frame rearrangements with V and J assigned. A fraction of the clones does not appear; measured against another copy, unresolved V genes explain less than half of the discrepancy, and the remainder lacks a known reason. For V, J and clone size, that table is used; D and trimming come from the DNA. The sample records fewer than 30,000 clones, 86% of which are singletons. The top ten clonotypes cover almost 8% of the sample.

For this chain, trimming is 1 base at the V end and 4 bases at the J end, and the number of junction bases without a gene match is 5. Based on the germline V gene, the CDR1 and CDR2 sequences are LGHNA and YNFKEQ. The CDR3, cysteine through phenylalanine, is 15 amino acids long. The retained sequence is limited to the CDR3, 45 bases, with the frame set at the first base. A single count supports this clone. Which antigen it targets is not known. Base qualities are not at hand, and no much larger clone is one base apart. Broader findings and caveats from the paper: Reportedly, close to half of the unique spike-specific TCRs recognized epitopes lying outside the regions that are mutated in the B.1.351 and B.1.1.7 variants. Most participants were white British and females outnumbered males, and the authors suggested that clonal diversity may have been underestimated. Spike-specific TCR breadth and depth rose significantly after two AZD1222 doses compared with day 0 and with MenACWY recipients. The vaccine-associated CD4 TCRs covered the entire spike protein, and the dominant responses fell in regions 160-218 and 743-854. No day 14 peak-response samples were available, so repertoires were characterized only after the peak T cell response. Conclusions about previously exposed vaccinees were limited because only five to seven AZD1222 recipients were SARS-CoV-2 seropositive at baseline. The 56-69-year group was small, and its depth increase did not reach significance, likely because of low power.

The rearranged segments are TRBV4-2 and TRBJ1-2, with 8 junctional bases fitting TRBD1. Sequencing was performed on peripheral blood, taken 28 days after the second AZD1222 dose. The TCR was taken from an adult who received the AZD1222 COVID-19 vaccine. This receptor has the CDR3 CASSQGTGRAYGYTF. Read as DNA, the sequence is TGTGCCAGCAGCCAAGGGACAGGGAGGGCCTATGGCTACACCTTC.